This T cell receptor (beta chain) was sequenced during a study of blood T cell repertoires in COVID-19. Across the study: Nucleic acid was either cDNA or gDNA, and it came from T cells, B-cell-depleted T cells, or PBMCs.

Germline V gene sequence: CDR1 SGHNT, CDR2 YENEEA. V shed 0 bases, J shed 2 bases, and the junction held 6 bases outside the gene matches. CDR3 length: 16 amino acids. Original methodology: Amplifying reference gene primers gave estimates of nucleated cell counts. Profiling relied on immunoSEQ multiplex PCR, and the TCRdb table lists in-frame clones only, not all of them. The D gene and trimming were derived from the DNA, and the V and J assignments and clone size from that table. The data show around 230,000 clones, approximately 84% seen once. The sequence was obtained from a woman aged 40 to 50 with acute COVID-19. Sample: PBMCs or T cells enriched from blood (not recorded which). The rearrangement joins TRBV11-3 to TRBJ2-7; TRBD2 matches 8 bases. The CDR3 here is CASSLDLGTRTYEQYF. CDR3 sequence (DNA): TGTGCCAGCAGCTTAGACCTAGGGACTAGAACCTACGAGCAGTACTTC.